This T cell receptor (beta chain) is drawn from a study of T cells after yellow fever vaccination. Only a few counts were recorded for this clonotype. Its specificity is not known. Study-level findings and limits: Abundant clonotypes from the bulk population could get into FACS-sorted repertoires as contaminants.

TCRdb processed the 5' RACE reads anew with MiXCR; each CDR3 protein has one entry. Among about 150,000 distinct CDR3 sequences listed, about 7% were seen once. Germline assignment: CDR1 SGHRS and CDR2 YFSETQ. The junction had 6 bases not matched to a gene; V was cut back by 7 bases and J by 0 bases. This CDR3 contains 15 residues. The origin of this receptor is a man aged 25-45 years who received the YFV17D yellow fever vaccine. The starting material was CD4+ T cells sorted from PBMCs, obtained 10 days after the yellow fever booster vaccination. The J gene is TRBJ2-2, the V gene TRBV5-1; 7 nucleotides agree with TRBD2. The chain's CDR3 is CASRSAGANTGELFF. The CDR3 DNA sequence: TGCGCCAGCCGCTCGGCGGGAGCGAACACCGGGGAGCTGTTTTTT.